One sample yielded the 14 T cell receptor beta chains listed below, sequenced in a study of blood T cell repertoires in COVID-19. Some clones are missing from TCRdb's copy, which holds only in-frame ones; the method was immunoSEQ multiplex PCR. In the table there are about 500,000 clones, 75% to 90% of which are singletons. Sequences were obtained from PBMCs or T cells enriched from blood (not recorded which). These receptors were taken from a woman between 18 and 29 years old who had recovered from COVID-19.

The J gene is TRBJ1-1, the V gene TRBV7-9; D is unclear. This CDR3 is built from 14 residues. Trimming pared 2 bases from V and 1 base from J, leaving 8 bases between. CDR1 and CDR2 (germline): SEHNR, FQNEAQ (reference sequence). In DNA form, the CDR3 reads TGTGCCAGCAGCTTATTGGCAGGGAACACTGAAGCTTTCTTT. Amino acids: CASSLLAGNTEAFF.

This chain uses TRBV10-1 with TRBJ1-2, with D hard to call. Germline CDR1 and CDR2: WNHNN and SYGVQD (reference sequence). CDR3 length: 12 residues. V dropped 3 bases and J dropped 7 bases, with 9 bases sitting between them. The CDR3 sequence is CASSDNEIGYTF. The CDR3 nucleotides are TGCGCCAGCAGTGACAATGAGATTGGCTACACCTTC.

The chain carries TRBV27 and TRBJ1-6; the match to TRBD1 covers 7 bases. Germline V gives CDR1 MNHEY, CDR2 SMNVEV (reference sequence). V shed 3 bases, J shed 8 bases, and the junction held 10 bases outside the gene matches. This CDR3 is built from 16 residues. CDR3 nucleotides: TGTGCCAGCAGTTTCGGCACCGGGACAGCGGATTCACCCCTCCACTTT. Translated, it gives CASSFGTGTADSPLHF.

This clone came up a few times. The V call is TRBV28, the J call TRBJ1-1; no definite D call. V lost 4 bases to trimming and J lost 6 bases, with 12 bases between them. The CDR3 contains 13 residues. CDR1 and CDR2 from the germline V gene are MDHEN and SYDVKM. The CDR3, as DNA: TGTGCCAGCAGTTCATCCCGGGTCGCTGAAGCTTTCTTT. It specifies CASSSSRVAEAFF.

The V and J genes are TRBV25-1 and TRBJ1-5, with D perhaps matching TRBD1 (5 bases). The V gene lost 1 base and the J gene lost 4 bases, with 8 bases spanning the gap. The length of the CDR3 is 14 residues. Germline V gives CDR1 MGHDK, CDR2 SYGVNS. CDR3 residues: CASSELGLNQPQHF. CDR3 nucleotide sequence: TGTGCCAGCAGTGAATTGGGACTGAATCAGCCCCAGCATTTT.

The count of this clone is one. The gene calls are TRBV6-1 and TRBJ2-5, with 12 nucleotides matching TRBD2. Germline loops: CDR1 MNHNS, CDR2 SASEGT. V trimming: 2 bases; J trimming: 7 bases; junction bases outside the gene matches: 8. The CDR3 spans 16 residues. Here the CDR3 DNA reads TGTGCCAGCAGTGAACTAGCGGGGGGGGATTTGGGGACCCAGTACTTC. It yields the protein CASSELAGGDLGTQYF.

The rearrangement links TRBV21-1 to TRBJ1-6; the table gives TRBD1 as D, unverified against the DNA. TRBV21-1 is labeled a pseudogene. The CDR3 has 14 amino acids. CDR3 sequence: CASRLPETEQPLHF. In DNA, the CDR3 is TGTGCCAGCCGCCTTCCCGAGACAGAGCAACCCCTCCACTTT.

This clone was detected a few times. CDR3 residues: CASSDSSGGANEQFF. The CDR3 DNA reads as TGTGCCAGCAGTGACTCTAGCGGGGGGGCCAATGAGCAGTTCTTC. V gene TRBV6-4 combines with J gene TRBJ2-1, with 11 bases matching TRBD2. J lost 6 bases, V lost 0 bases, and 1 base had no gene match. Germline lookup yields CDR1 MRHNA and CDR2 SNTAGT. This CDR3 spans 15 amino acids.

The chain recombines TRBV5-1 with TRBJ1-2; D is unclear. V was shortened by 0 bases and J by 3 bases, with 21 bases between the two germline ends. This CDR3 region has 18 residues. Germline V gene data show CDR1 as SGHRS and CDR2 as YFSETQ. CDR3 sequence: CASSLAPTSPVVDYGYTF. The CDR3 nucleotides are TGCGCCAGCAGCTTGGCCCCAACTAGTCCAGTCGTTGACTATGGCTACACCTTC.

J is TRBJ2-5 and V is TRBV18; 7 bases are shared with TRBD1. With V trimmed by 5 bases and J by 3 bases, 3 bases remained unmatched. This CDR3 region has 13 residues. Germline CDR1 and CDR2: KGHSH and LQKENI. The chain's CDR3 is CASSNTGEETQYF. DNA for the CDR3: TGTGCCAGCTCAAATACAGGGGAAGAGACCCAGTACTTC.

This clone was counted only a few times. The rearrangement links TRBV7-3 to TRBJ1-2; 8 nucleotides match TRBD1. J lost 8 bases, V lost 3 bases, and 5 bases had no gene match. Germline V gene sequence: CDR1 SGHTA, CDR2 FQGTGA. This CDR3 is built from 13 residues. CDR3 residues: CASSFQGAWGYTF. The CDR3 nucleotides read TGTGCCAGCAGCTTCCAGGGGGCATGGGGCTACACCTTC.

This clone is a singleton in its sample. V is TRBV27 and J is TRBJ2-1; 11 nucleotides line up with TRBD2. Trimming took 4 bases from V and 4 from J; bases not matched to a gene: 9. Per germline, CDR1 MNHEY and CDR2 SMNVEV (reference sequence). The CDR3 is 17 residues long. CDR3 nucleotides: TGTGCCAGCAGTTCTATTTCTAGCGGGGGGCTGTACAATGAGCAGTTCTTC. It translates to CASSSISSGGLYNEQFF.

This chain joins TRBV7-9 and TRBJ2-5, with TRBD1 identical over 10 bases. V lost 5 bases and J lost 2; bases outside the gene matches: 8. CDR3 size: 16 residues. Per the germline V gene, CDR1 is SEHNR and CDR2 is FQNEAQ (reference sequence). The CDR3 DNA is TGTGCCAGCAGCCCGAAAGGGACAGGGGTTCAAGAGACCCAGTACTTC. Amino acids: CASSPKGTGVQETQYF. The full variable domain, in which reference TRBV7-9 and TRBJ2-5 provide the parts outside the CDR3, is DTGVSQNPRHKITKRGQNVTFRCDPISEHNRLYWYRQTLGQGPEFLTYFQNEAQLEKSRLLSDRFSAERPKGSFSTLEIQRTEQGDSAMYLCASSPKGTGVQETQYFGPGTRLLVL.

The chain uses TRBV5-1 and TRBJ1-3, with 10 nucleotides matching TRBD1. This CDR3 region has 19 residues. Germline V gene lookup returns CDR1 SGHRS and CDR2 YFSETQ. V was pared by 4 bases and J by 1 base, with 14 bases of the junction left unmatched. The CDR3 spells CASSPGATGTGVSGNTIYF. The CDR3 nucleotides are TGCGCCAGCAGCCCCGGGGCCACCGGGACAGGGGTTTCTGGAAACACCATATATTTT.